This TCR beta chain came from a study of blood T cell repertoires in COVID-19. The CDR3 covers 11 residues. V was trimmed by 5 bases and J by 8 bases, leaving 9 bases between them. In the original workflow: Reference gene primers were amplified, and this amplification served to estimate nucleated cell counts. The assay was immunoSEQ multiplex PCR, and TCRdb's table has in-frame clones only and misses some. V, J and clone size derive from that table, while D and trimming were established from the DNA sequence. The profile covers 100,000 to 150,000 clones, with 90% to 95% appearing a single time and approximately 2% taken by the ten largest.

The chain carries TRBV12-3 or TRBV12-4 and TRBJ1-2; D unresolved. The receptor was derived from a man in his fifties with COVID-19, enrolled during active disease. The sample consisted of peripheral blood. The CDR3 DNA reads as TGTGCCAGCAGTCCGGGATGGGGCTACACCTTC. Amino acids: CASSPGWGYTF.